What follows describes a single T cell receptor (beta chain). J lost 0 bases, V lost 6 bases, and 1 base had no gene match. Germline V CDR1 and CDR2: MDHEN, SYDVKM. The CDR3 length is 13 residues. Repertoires were generated with immunoSEQ multiplex PCR, while TCRdb's copy carries only in-frame clones and drops some. The sample lists about 270,000 clones, over 80% occurring once. This record comes from a study of blood T cell repertoires in COVID-19. Sequenced: PBMCs or T cells enriched from blood (not recorded which). The chain links TRBV28 to TRBJ2-7; 8 bases align to TRBD1. The receptor comes from a woman in her twenties or thirties with acute COVID-19. CDR3: CASRGQASYEQYF. The CDR3 DNA is TGTGCCAGCAGGGGACAGGCCTCCTACGAGCAGTACTTC.